Sequencing of this T cell receptor (beta chain) was carried out in a study of blood T cell repertoires in COVID-19. Looking at the study overall: The United States, Italy and Spain supplied acute and convalescent COVID-19 samples. In each case, the material was cDNA or gDNA derived from T cells, B-cell-depleted T cells, or PBMCs.

The germline CDR1 and CDR2 sequences are SGHRS and YFSETQ. Between the trimmed V and J ends, which lost 2 bases and 0 bases, there was a span of 15 bases. This CDR3 is 17 amino acids long. Original analysis: Quantification of nucleated cells was approximated via reference gene primer amplification. Sequencing used immunoSEQ multiplex PCR; TCRdb keeps in-frame clones, though not all of them. The DNA was the basis for D and trimming; V, J and clone size are from that table. The table includes some 110,000 clones, about 88% detected once. This TCR came from a man between 40 and 49 years old with acute or convalescent COVID-19. The chain has TRBV5-1 and TRBJ1-3; D remains unclear. Sequenced: peripheral blood. The CDR3 spells CASSFGPTLISGNTIYF. The CDR3 region has the DNA TGCGCCAGCAGCTTCGGTCCTACCCTAATCTCTGGAAACACCATATATTTT. Full variable domain (remainder filled in from reference TRBV5-1 and TRBJ1-3): KAGVTQTPRYLIKTRGQQVTLSCSPISGHRSVSWYQQTPGQGLQFLFEYFSETQRNKGNFPGRFSGRQFSNSRSEMNVSTLELGDSALYLCASSFGPTLISGNTIYFGEGSWLTVV.